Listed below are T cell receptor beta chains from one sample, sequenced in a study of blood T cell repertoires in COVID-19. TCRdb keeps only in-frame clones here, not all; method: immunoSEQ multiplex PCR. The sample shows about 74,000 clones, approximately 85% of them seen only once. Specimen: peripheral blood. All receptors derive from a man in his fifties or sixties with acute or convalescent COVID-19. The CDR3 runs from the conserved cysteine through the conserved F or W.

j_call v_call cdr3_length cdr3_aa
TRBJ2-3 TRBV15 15 CATSRDLTGEDTQYF
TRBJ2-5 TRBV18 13 CASSPLHQETQYF
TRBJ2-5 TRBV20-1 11 CSARGTGAQYF
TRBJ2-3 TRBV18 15 CASSPLAGLTDTQYF
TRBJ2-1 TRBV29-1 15 CSVFGVWGGHPEQFF
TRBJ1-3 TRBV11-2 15 CASSLDSGSGNTIYF
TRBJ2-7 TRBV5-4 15 CASSLGAGLGYEQYF
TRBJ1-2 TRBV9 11 CASRQIYGYTF
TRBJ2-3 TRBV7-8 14 CASSGTSGTDTQYF
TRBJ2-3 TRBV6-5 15 CASSSTGTSTDTQYF
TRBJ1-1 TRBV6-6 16 CASSYRGGGIDTEAFF
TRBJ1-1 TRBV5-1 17 CASSLGLPLAPSTEAFF
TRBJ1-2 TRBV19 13 CASSPDTEYGYTF
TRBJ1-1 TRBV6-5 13 CASQRRENTEAFF
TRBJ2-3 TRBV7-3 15 CASSPHAGGTDTQYF
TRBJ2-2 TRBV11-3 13 CASRQNLGGELFF
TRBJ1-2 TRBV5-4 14 CASSLLGGDYGYTF
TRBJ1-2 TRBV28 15 CASSSAGGRLGGYTF
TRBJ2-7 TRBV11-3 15 CASSLGGTAAYEQYF
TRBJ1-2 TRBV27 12 CASARSGEGYTF
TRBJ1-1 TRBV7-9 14 CASSLAPENTEAFF
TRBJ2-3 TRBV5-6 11 CASSFADTQYF
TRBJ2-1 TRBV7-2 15 CASSLRAPPSNEQFF
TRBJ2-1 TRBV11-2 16 CASSYTWTSGHNEQFF
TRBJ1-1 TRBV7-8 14 CASSLFTVNTEAFF
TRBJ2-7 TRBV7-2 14 CASSLGLAGGEQYF
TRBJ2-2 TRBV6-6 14 CASSTGQHTGELFF
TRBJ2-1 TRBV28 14 CASSFSRVGGEQFF
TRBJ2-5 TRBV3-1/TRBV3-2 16 CASSQGGTGNRETQYF
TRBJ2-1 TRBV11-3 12 CASSLVSNEQFF
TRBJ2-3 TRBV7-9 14 CASSFRGLTDTQYF
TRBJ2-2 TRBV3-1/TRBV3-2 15 CASSIDRGRTGELFF
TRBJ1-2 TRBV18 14 CASSPARDSYGYTF
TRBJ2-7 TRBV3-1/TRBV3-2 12 CASSQGGNEQYF
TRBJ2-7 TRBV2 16 CASSEGVGTGPYEQYF
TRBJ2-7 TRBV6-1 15 CASSDPNRNSYEQYF
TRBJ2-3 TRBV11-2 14 CASSLEAFTDTQYF
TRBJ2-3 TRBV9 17 CASSVGLAGASTDTQYF
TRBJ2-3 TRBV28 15 CAIEGAGGNRGTQYF
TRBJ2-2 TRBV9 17 CASSTSLAGGSTGELFF
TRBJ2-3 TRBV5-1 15 CASSARTGGRDTQYF
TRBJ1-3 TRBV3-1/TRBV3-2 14 CASSQTGVGNTIYF
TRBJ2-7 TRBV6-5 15 CASSYVGAGNYEQYF
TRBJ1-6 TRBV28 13 CASSSTRASPLHF
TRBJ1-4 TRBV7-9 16 CASSHDRAQANEKLFF